Listed here are 30 T cell receptor beta chains from one sample, sequenced in a study of beta chain features in type 1 diabetes. Study-level findings and limits: Type 1 diabetes patients had TCRB CDR3s that were shorter (moderately but significantly so) in all four CD4+ subsets.

The study reverse transcribed the entire isolated RNA, so it sequenced expressed TCRB transcripts. The protocol was immunoSEQ multiplex PCR, while the TCRdb copy is restricted to in-frame clones and leaves out a portion. The table has about 660,000 clones, over 13% seen once. Their recognized antigens are unknown. Sequencing used naive CD4+ T cells from blood. Receptors were obtained from a man aged 18 to 29 with type 1 diabetes.

This clone was counted between two and nine times. The J gene is TRBJ2-3, the V gene TRBV30; TRBD1 agrees at 8 bases. The CDR3 is made up of 13 amino acids. Looked up from germline, CDR1 is GTSNPN and CDR2 is SVGIG (reference sequence). J lost 0 bases, V lost 5 bases, and 1 base had no gene match. The CDR3 nucleotides are TGTGCCTGGGGGACAGGCAGCACAGATACGCAGTATTTT. It yields the protein CAWGTGSTDTQYF. Variable domain in full (rest from reference TRBV30 and TRBJ2-3): SQTIHQWPATLVQPVGSPLSLECTVEGTSNPNLYWYRQAAGRGLQLLFYSVGIGQISSEVPQNLSASRPQDRQFILSSKKLLLSDSGFYLCAWGTGSTDTQYFGPGTRLTVL.

Turning to this clone: Other nucleotide sequences in the sample specify the same CDR3. The rearrangement links TRBV7-2 to TRBJ2-5; 7 bases line up with TRBD1. The CDR3 runs to 11 residues. V lost 4 bases to trimming and J lost 7 bases; unmatched junction nucleotides: 0. The V gene's germline CDR1 is SGHTA and CDR2 FQGNSA. The CDR3 reads CASSSGGTQYF. In DNA form, the CDR3 reads TGTGCCAGCAGCTCAGGGGGGACCCAGTACTTC. Supplemented by reference TRBV7-2 and TRBJ2-5, the full variable domain reads GAGVSQSPSNKVTEKGKDVELRCDPISGHTALYWYRQSLGQGLEFLIYFQGNSAPDKSGLPSDRFSAERTGGSVSTLTIQRTQQEDSAVYLCASSSGGTQYFGPGTRLLVL.

This clone was seen a few times. The chain uses TRBV4-1 and TRBJ2-7; 9 positions match TRBD2. This CDR3 spans 15 amino acids. The V gene end was trimmed by 3 bases and the J gene end by 7 bases; junction bases not matched to a gene: 10. CDR1 MGHRA and CDR2 YSYEKL come from the germline V gene. The CDR3 coding sequence is TGCGCCAGCAGCCACGAAGGACTAGCGTCGAGGGAGCAGTACTTC. Residues: CASSHEGLASREQYF.

This clone was seen a few times. The V gene is TRBV5-4, the J gene TRBJ1-1, with no clear D. The germline CDR1 and CDR2 sequences are SGHNT and YYREEE (reference sequence). This CDR3 spans 13 amino acids. V was clipped by 4 bases and J by 7 bases, with 14 bases between them. The CDR3 DNA reads TGTGCCAGCAGCCCCTTGAAGGGCGATGAAGCTTTCTTT. Translation gives CASSPLKGDEAFF.

This clone was observed a few times. The J gene is TRBJ2-2, the V gene TRBV15; D is possibly TRBD2 (6 bases). V gave up 0 bases and J gave up 4 bases, with 15 bases separating them. CDR1 is LNHNV, CDR2 YYDKDF, per germline (reference sequence). The CDR3 loop spans 17 amino acids. The CDR3 nucleotides read TGTGCCACCAGCAGAGATTATGGCAGGGAGGTCACCGGGGAGCTGTTTTTT. Its protein product is CATSRDYGREVTGELFF.

CDR3 in amino acids: CASSSTGENYEQYF. The CDR3 DNA is TGTGCCAGTAGTTCTACAGGGGAAAACTACGAGCAGTACTTC. The chain links TRBV19 to TRBJ2-7; 7 positions agree with TRBD1. The length of the CDR3 is 14 residues. CDR1 is LNHDA, CDR2 SQIVND, per germline (reference sequence). With V trimmed by 5 bases and J by 3 bases, 7 bases remained unmatched. The entire variable domain, with the rest obtained from reference TRBV19 and TRBJ2-7, is as follows: DGGITQSPKYLFRKEGQNVTLSCEQNLNHDAMYWYRQDPGQGLRLIYYSQIVNDFQKGDIAEGYSVSREKKESFPLTVTSAQKNPTAFYLCASSSTGENYEQYFGPGTRLTVT.

The V gene is TRBV15, the J gene TRBJ1-3; D not certain. The germline V and J ends were trimmed by 0 bases and 2 bases, with 11 bases remaining between them. The germline CDR1 and CDR2 sequences are LNHNV and YYDKDF (reference sequence). The CDR3 totals 16 residues. CDR3 sequence reads: CATSRDFPRAGNTIYF. CDR3 bases: TGTGCCACCAGCAGAGATTTTCCGAGGGCTGGAAACACCATATATTTT.

There are a few counts of this clone. Other nucleotide sequences from this sample produce the same CDR3. The chain couples TRBV18 to TRBJ2-1, with 13 nucleotides matching TRBD2. Germline V gives CDR1 KGHSH, CDR2 LQKENI. The CDR3 contains 16 residues. V lost 0 bases to trimming and J lost 5 bases; unmatched junction nucleotides: 1. Written as DNA, the CDR3 is TGTGCCAGCTCACCACCCGGGACTAGCGGGAACAATGAGCAGTTCTTC. It encodes CASSPPGTSGNNEQFF. Full variable domain (rest looked up from reference TRBV18 and TRBJ2-1): NAGVMQNPRHLVRRRGQEARLRCSPMKGHSHVYWYRQLPEEGLKFMVYLQKENIIDESGMPKERFSAEFPKEGPSILRIQQVVRGDSAAYFCASSPPGTSGNNEQFFGPGTRLTVL.

This clone was seen only a few times. The chain employs TRBV15 and TRBJ1-1; D gene uncertain. This CDR3 spans 12 amino acids. The V and J ends lost 1 base and 7 bases respectively, with 7 bases between them. In germline, CDR1 is LNHNV, CDR2 YYDKDF (reference sequence). This chain's CDR3 is CATSRVTSEAFF. DNA for the CDR3: TGTGCCACCAGCAGAGTCACTAGTGAAGCTTTCTTT.

This clone was counted only a few times. V gene TRBV30 combines with J gene TRBJ2-3, with D possibly being TRBD2 (6 bases). The V end was cut by 5 bases, the J end by 4 bases, with 10 bases between. Germline V gene sequence: CDR1 GTSNPN, CDR2 SVGIG (reference sequence). CDR3 length equals 12 residues. The CDR3 spells CAWAGNPDTQYF. CDR3 DNA: TGTGCCTGGGCGGGAAACCCAGATACGCAGTATTTT.

This clone was seen more than once but under ten times. This chain connects TRBV7-3 to TRBJ1-3, with 8 bases lining up with TRBD1. From germline, CDR1 is SGHTA and CDR2 FQGTGA. CDR3 size: 15 residues. Germline trimming cut 5 bases from V and 4 bases from J; bases unmatched to any gene: 7. DNA for the CDR3: TGTGCCAGCAGCCGGAATCAGGGGGCGGGAAACACCATATATTTT. Encoded protein: CASSRNQGAGNTIYF.

The V and J genes are TRBV7-3 and TRBJ2-7; tentative D call: TRBD1 (6 bases). Germline-derived CDR1 and CDR2 are SGHTA and FQGTGA. The V end was cut by 2 bases, the J end by 5 bases, with 13 bases between. The CDR3 is 14 residues long. The CDR3 region is CASSLSGAVNEQYF. CDR3 DNA: TGTGCCAGCAGCTTATCAGGGGCGGTAAACGAGCAGTACTTC.

The V and J genes are TRBV4-3 and TRBJ1-1; D is perhaps TRBD1 (5 bases). The CDR3 consists of 15 residues. The germline gives CDR1 LGHNA, CDR2 YSLEER. Trimming left V 4 bases short and J 4 bases short, with 16 bases between. CDR3 nucleotide sequence: TGCGCCAGCAGCCCCCCAACCGGGACCCCCACTGAAGCTTTCTTT. It encodes CASSPPTGTPTEAFF.

This clone has a handful of counts. The chain carries TRBV9 and TRBJ1-5; weak D call: TRBD1 (6 bases). Germline V gene lookup returns CDR1 SGDLS and CDR2 YYNGEE. The V and J ends lost 4 bases and 1 base respectively, with 9 bases between them. The CDR3 covers 14 residues. Here the CDR3 DNA reads TGTGCCAGCAGCCCCACAGGGAGCAATCAGCCCCAGCATTTT. Protein sequence: CASSPTGSNQPQHF.

The DNA of the CDR3 is TGTGCCTGGAGTGTACGTCTCTCCTACGAGCAGTACTTC. Translating it yields CAWSVRLSYEQYF. The chain uses TRBV30 and TRBJ2-7; the D is unclear. CDR1 is GTSNPN, CDR2 SVGIG, per germline (reference sequence). Trimming pared 0 bases from V and 0 bases from J, leaving 6 bases between. CDR3 size: 13 residues.

The sample holds a few counts of this clone. J is TRBJ2-1 and V is TRBV6-1; 8 nucleotides match TRBD1. J gave up 5 bases and V 10 bases, and 10 bases lay outside the gene matches. Germline lookup yields CDR1 MNHNS and CDR2 SASEGT. The CDR3 loop spans 14 amino acids. The CDR3 nucleotides are TGTGCCACCAGAACAGGGGGAGCTGACAATGAGCAGTTCTTC. Protein product: CATRTGGADNEQFF.

The J gene is TRBJ2-1, the V gene TRBV7-2; 7 bases line up with TRBD1. Germline values: CDR1 SGHTA, CDR2 FQGNSA. The junction had 8 bases not matched to a gene; V was cut back by 0 bases and J by 3 bases. The CDR3 totals 17 residues. CDR3 sequence reads: CASSLATGTAIYNEQFF. Here the CDR3 DNA reads TGTGCCAGCAGCTTAGCCACCGGGACAGCTATCTACAATGAGCAGTTCTTC.

This clone appeared a few times. The chain joins TRBV30 to TRBJ1-1; no definite D call. The CDR3 has 9 amino acids. Germline CDR1 is GTSNPN and CDR2 is SVGIG (reference sequence). Trimming left V 8 bases short and J 5 bases short, with 6 bases between. CDR3 in amino acids: CAVGTEAFF. CDR3 coding DNA: TGTGCCGTGGGGACTGAAGCTTTCTTT.

This clone was counted a few times. The chain links TRBV18 to TRBJ1-2; no firm D call. This CDR3 has 14 amino acids. Trimming stripped 6 bases from V and 3 bases from J, with 14 bases between. Germline V gene lookup returns CDR1 KGHSH and CDR2 LQKENI. CDR3: CASSYWPEDYGYTF. The CDR3 DNA is TGTGCCAGCTCGTATTGGCCGGAGGACTATGGCTACACCTTC.

This chain links TRBV9 with TRBJ2-6, with 10 bases lining up with TRBD1. The CDR3 is made up of 18 amino acids. The germline CDR1 and CDR2 sequences are SGDLS and YYNGEE. Trimming removed 3 bases from V and 0 bases from J; junction bases left unmatched: 6. CDR3 sequence: CASSEGQGWNSGANVLTF. The CDR3 nucleotides are TGTGCCAGCAGCGAGGGACAGGGGTGGAACTCTGGGGCCAACGTCCTGACTTTC.

This clone was detected only a few times. This chain links TRBV2 with TRBJ2-1; 9 bases align to TRBD2. Germline V gene lookup returns CDR1 SNHLY and CDR2 FYNNEI. This CDR3 region has 17 residues. With 2 bases clipped from V and 5 bases from J, the junction kept 10 bases outside the gene matches. DNA for the CDR3: TGTGCCAGCAGTGAAAGGCGAGGTTCTAGCGGGAACAATGAGCAGTTCTTC. It encodes CASSERRGSSGNNEQFF.

This clone was counted between two and nine times. The V gene is TRBV15, the J gene TRBJ1-2; D gene ambiguous. Germline CDR1 and CDR2: LNHNV and YYDKDF (reference sequence). V was clipped by 0 bases and J by 4 bases, with 9 bases between them. The CDR3 is 14 residues long. CDR3 nucleotides: TGTGCCACCAGCAGAGAGAGCAGGATCTATGGCTACACCTTC. It yields the protein CATSRESRIYGYTF.

The chain combines TRBV5-6 with TRBJ1-6; no reliable D call. V lost 2 bases and J 7 bases, leaving 7 bases between the germline ends. Germline assignment: CDR1 SGHDT and CDR2 YYEEEE. This CDR3 has 13 amino acids. The CDR3 DNA reads as TGTGCCAGCAGCTTCGGGAGGAATTCACCCCTCCACTTT. Translated: CASSFGRNSPLHF.

This chain uses TRBV5-4 with TRBJ1-2; no clear D. Between the trimmed V and J ends, which lost 4 bases and 5 bases, there was a span of 15 bases. The CDR3 totals 14 residues. Germline-derived CDR1 and CDR2 are SGHNT and YYREEE (reference sequence). The CDR3 here is CASSIRTVQYGYTF. The DNA for the CDR3 is TGTGCCAGCAGCATTAGGACGGTCCAATATGGCTACACCTTC. The variable domain in full, completed from reference TRBV5-4 and TRBJ1-2, reads ETGVTQSPTHLIKTRGQQVTLRCSSQSGHNTVSWYQQALGQGPQFIFQYYREEENGRGNFPPRFSGLQFPNYSSELNVNALELDDSALYLCASSIRTVQYGYTFGSGTRLTVV.

This clone was picked up a small number of times. V is TRBV18 and J is TRBJ2-7; weak D call: TRBD1 (5 bases). CDR1 is KGHSH, CDR2 LQKENI, per germline. This CDR3 region has 15 residues. The germline V and J ends were trimmed by 3 bases and 2 bases, with 14 bases remaining between them. The CDR3 loop reads CASSPMQGPTYEQYF. The CDR3 DNA sequence: TGTGCCAGCTCACCCATGCAGGGTCCGACCTACGAGCAGTACTTC.

V is TRBV5-1 and J is TRBJ2-3, with 12 bases that match TRBD2. The V gene end was trimmed by 4 bases and the J gene end by 8 bases; junction bases not matched to a gene: 8. The CDR3 has 15 residues. Germline values: CDR1 SGHRS, CDR2 YFSETQ. The CDR3 region has the DNA TGCGCCAGCAGCCGGACTAGCGGGACGGGGGGTACGCAGTATTTT. Protein: CASSRTSGTGGTQYF.

Points on this clone: This CDR3 is also generated by other DNA sequences in the sample. The V and J genes are TRBV5-1 and TRBJ2-3; D unclear. Germline V lookup: CDR1 SGHRS, CDR2 YFSETQ. V was shortened by 4 bases and J by 2 bases, with 5 bases between the two germline ends. The CDR3 sequence is 12 residues long. The CDR3 DNA follows: TGCGCCAGCAGCCCACCCACAGATACGCAGTATTTT. This gives the protein CASSPPTDTQYF.

V is TRBV29-1 and J is TRBJ1-1; D might be TRBD1 (5 bases). CDR3 length equals 17 residues. The V and J ends lost 3 bases and 1 base respectively, with 21 bases between them. CDR1 is SQVTM and CDR2 is ANQGSEA in the germline V gene. CDR3 coding DNA: TGCAGCGTTGATCAGGGAGTCCCTGGTTGGGGGAACACTGAAGCTTTCTTT. It codes for CSVDQGVPGWGNTEAFF.

Only a few counts were recorded for this clone. This chain connects TRBV30 to TRBJ1-2; D unresolved. The CDR3 sequence is 14 residues long. Germline-derived CDR1 and CDR2 are GTSNPN and SVGIG (reference sequence). Trimming took off 0 bases at V and 4 bases at J, with 12 bases between the two ends. The CDR3 reads CAWSVLQLSYGYTF. The CDR3 coding sequence is TGTGCCTGGAGTGTATTACAGTTGAGCTATGGCTACACCTTC.

This clone was picked up a small number of times. The J gene is TRBJ2-7, the V gene TRBV7-9; no firm D call. Deletions cut 8 bases from V and 4 bases from J, with 12 bases between. Germline V gene data show CDR1 as SEHNR and CDR2 as FQNEAQ (reference sequence). There are 12 residues in the CDR3. The CDR3 nucleotides read TGTGCCAGCGCTCCCGGCCGTTACGAGCAGTACTTC. It yields the protein CASAPGRYEQYF. Looking up the rest from reference TRBV7-9 and TRBJ2-7 gives the full variable domain: DTGVSQNPRHKITKRGQNVTFRCDPISEHNRLYWYRQTLGQGPEFLTYFQNEAQLEKSRLLSDRFSAERPKGSFSTLEIQRTEQGDSAMYLCASAPGRYEQYFGPGTRLTVT.